This T cell receptor beta chain was recorded in a study of blood T cell repertoires in COVID-19. Study background: The United States, Italy and Spain supplied acute and convalescent COVID-19 samples. Sources were T cells, B-cell-depleted T cells, or PBMCs; the material itself was cDNA or gDNA.

V shed 4 bases and J shed 2 bases, with 19 bases lying between them. Germline values: CDR1 MGHRA, CDR2 YSYEKL. The CDR3 consists of 17 residues. The authors' processing: Counts of nucleated cells, estimated from reference gene primer amplification, were obtained. Produced via immunoSEQ multiplex PCR; TCRdb's table is partial and in-frame only. Clonal size and the V and J genes are those of that table, whereas D and trimming came from the DNA. The table includes about 200,000 clones, around nine tenths detected once. J is TRBJ2-3 and V is TRBV4-1, with D possibly TRBD1 on 6 matching bases. The receptor comes from a man in his sixties with acute or convalescent COVID-19. Source material: peripheral blood. The chain's CDR3 is CASSPIGQGLPTDTQYF. The DNA for the CDR3 is TGCGCCAGCAGCCCGATTGGGCAGGGGCTTCCCACAGATACGCAGTATTTT.